This T cell receptor beta chain originates from a study of blood T cell repertoires in COVID-19. Overall study: Acute-phase and convalescent COVID-19 samples originated in the United States, Italy and Spain.

CDR1 is SGDLS, CDR2 YYNGEE, per germline. Trimming removed 2 bases at V and 0 bases at J, with 30 bases between. The CDR3 is made up of 23 amino acids. Per the authors' pipeline: Nucleated cell counts were estimated from reference gene primer amplification. The assay was immunoSEQ multiplex PCR, and TCRdb's table has in-frame clones only and misses some. D and trimming come from the DNA, and the V and J calls and clone size come from that table. The table includes about 190,000 clones, approximately 79% detected once. The TCR originated in a man aged 50-59 years who had recovered from COVID-19. Sequenced material: peripheral blood. This chain links TRBV9 with TRBJ2-6; TRBD2 might be the D (6 bases). CDR3 amino acids: CASSVSRTGTGTQTFSGANVLTF. In nucleotides, the CDR3 is TGTGCCAGCAGCGTCTCGCGTACGGGCACCGGGACTCAAACATTCTCTGGGGCCAACGTCCTGACTTTC.